Below, 13 T cell receptor beta chains from the same sample are listed, as sequenced in a study of brain T cells in children with intractable seizures. The table came from immunoSEQ multiplex PCR; TCRdb's copy has only in-frame clones and leaves some out. This table holds 65,000 to 85,000 clones, about 93% found once. This material consisted of peripheral blood, taken at surgery. These receptors all stem from a boy in the first two years of life with tuberous sclerosis and intractable seizures.

The CDR3: CASSLRQGFNYGYTF. In DNA, the CDR3 is TGTGCCAGCAGCCTACGACAGGGGTTTAACTATGGCTACACCTTC. This chain links TRBV11-2 with TRBJ1-2; 8 bases align to TRBD1. This CDR3 contains 15 residues. CDR1 SGHAT and CDR2 FQNNGV come from the germline V gene. After removal of 5 bases from V and 1 base from J, the junction contained 6 bases not matched to a gene.

This chain joins TRBV12-3 or TRBV12-4 and TRBJ2-7, with D hard to call. The ends were cut back, 3 bases at V and 6 bases at J, with 9 bases in the middle. This CDR3 contains 12 residues. The CDR3 region is CASSFGLPEQYF. In DNA, the CDR3 is TGTGCCAGCAGTTTCGGGCTTCCCGAGCAGTACTTC.

The chain carries TRBV29-1 and TRBJ2-7; D gene ambiguous. The CDR3 is 12 residues long. Per the germline V gene, CDR1 is SQVTM and CDR2 is ANQGSEA. V shed 4 bases and J shed 3 bases, with 10 bases lying between them. CDR3 in amino acids: CSVVAGFYEQYF. The CDR3 bases are TGCAGCGTTGTGGCAGGCTTCTACGAGCAGTACTTC.

J is TRBJ1-1 and V is TRBV5-5; D gene ambiguous. This CDR3 comprises 13 residues. Germline assignment: CDR1 SGHKS and CDR2 YYEKEE (reference sequence). The V gene lost 1 base and the J gene lost 4 bases, with 8 bases spanning the gap. The CDR3 bases are TGTGCCAGCAGCTTGTCCAGCACCACTGAAGCTTTCTTT. Protein: CASSLSSTTEAFF.

J is TRBJ1-2 and V is TRBV10-3; possibly TRBD1 for D (6 bases). There are 14 residues in the CDR3. V was trimmed by 3 bases and J by 0 bases, leaving 8 bases between them. Germline V lookup: CDR1 ENHRY, CDR2 SYGVKD. Here the CDR3 reads CAISERTANYGYTF. The CDR3 coding sequence is TGTGCCATCAGTGAACGGACAGCTAACTATGGCTACACCTTC.

The chain is built from TRBV5-1 and TRBJ2-2; 8 bases are a match to TRBD2. The CDR3 is 14 amino acids. J lost 2 bases, V lost 9 bases, and 6 bases had no gene match. The germline V gene encodes CDR1 SGHRS and CDR2 YFSETQ. The CDR3 here is CATRGGPNTGELFF. The CDR3 DNA reads TGCGCCACCCGGGGGGGGCCTAACACCGGGGAGCTGTTTTTT.

The V gene is TRBV9, the J gene TRBJ2-5; possible D gene TRBD2, 6 bases. There are 16 residues in the CDR3. The germline CDR1 and CDR2 sequences are SGDLS and YYNGEE. Trimming shortened V by 4 bases and J by 0 bases, and 16 bases separated the two germline ends. CDR3 DNA sequence: TGTGCCAGCAGCACAATTGCGGCTAGCGACCAAGAGACCCAGTACTTC. Amino acids: CASSTIAASDQETQYF.

This chain joins TRBV4-2 and TRBJ2-1, with D possibly TRBD1 on 6 matching bases. The germline gives CDR1 LGHNA, CDR2 YNFKEQ. The V end was cut by 0 bases, the J end by 6 bases, with 18 bases between. The CDR3 totals 17 residues. The CDR3 DNA follows: TGTGCCAGCAGCCAAGAGGTGCAGATGATCAGGGGCAATGAGCAGTTCTTC. This translates into CASSQEVQMIRGNEQFF.

The chain links TRBV6-1 to TRBJ2-7, with a tentative D call TRBD1 (5 bases). Germline CDR1 is MNHNS and CDR2 is SASEGT. CDR3 length equals 14 residues. Trimming pared 3 bases from V and 3 bases from J, leaving 12 bases between. The CDR3 loop reads CASSDPHRSYEQYF. In DNA, the CDR3 is TGTGCCAGCAGTGACCCCCACAGGAGCTACGAGCAGTACTTC.

The rearrangement uses TRBV15 and TRBJ2-1; D remains ambiguous. V was cut by 1 base and J by 1 base, with 14 bases left in between. From germline, CDR1 is LNHNV and CDR2 YYDKDF (reference sequence). There are 17 residues in the CDR3. Here the CDR3 reads CATSRVPLPNSYNEQFF. The CDR3 bases are TGTGCCACCAGCAGAGTGCCCCTGCCTAATTCCTACAATGAGCAGTTCTTC.

The rearrangement links TRBV24-1 to TRBJ2-3; 9 bases are a match to TRBD1. CDR1 and CDR2 from the germline V gene are KGHDR and SFDVKD. V lost 7 bases and J lost 5; bases outside the gene matches: 9. CDR3 size: 15 residues. The CDR3 here is CATRGPGQGLDTQYF. DNA of the CDR3: TGTGCCACCAGAGGCCCGGGACAGGGCTTAGATACGCAGTATTTT.

CDR3 in DNA: TGCGCCAGCAGCTTGGGCGGGAGACTACACCCCCTCTCCTACGAGCAGTACTTC. Protein sequence: CASSLGGRLHPLSYEQYF. The genes are TRBV5-1 and TRBJ2-7, with 7 bases fitting TRBD2. The J segment lost 0 bases and the V segment lost 0 bases, leaving 12 bases of the junction unmatched. Germline V gene lookup returns CDR1 SGHRS and CDR2 YFSETQ. The CDR3 covers 18 residues.

The rearrangement joins TRBV6-4 to TRBJ2-3; 8 bases are shared with TRBD2. From germline, CDR1 is MRHNA and CDR2 SNTAGT. This CDR3 contains 15 residues. Unmatched junction bases numbered 5, after V lost 4 bases and J lost 2 bases. The CDR3 protein is CASSVASGSTDTQYF. The DNA of the CDR3 is TGTGCCAGCAGTGTGGCTAGCGGGTCCACAGATACGCAGTATTTT.